These 21 T cell receptor beta chains were sequenced from one sample in a study of cytomegalovirus exposure and HLA in healthy donors. PCR employed 60 Vbeta and 13 Jbeta primers. Produced via immunoSEQ multiplex PCR; TCRdb's table is partial and in-frame only. Among more than 150,000 clones listed, roughly 74% were seen once. Sequencing was performed on PBMCs. Source of these receptors: a woman in her thirties or forties in good health and CMV-seropositive.

The chain links TRBV5-1 to TRBJ1-2; D is possibly TRBD1 (5 bases). V lost 2 bases to trimming and J lost 3 bases, with 8 bases between them. Germline values: CDR1 SGHRS, CDR2 YFSETQ. This CDR3 comprises 13 residues. The DNA for the CDR3 is TGCGCCAGCAGCTTACAGGCCGACTATGGCTACACCTTC. It specifies CASSLQADYGYTF.

About this clone itself: The same CDR3 arises from other DNA sequences in this sample as well. This chain connects TRBV7-9 to TRBJ2-1; 8 positions match TRBD2. Trimming removed 1 base from V and 4 bases from J; junction bases left unmatched: 0. This CDR3 region has 14 residues. Germline V CDR1 and CDR2: SEHNR, FQNEAQ (reference sequence). CDR3: CASSLGGGYNEQFF. CDR3 nucleotides: TGTGCCAGCAGCTTAGGCGGGGGGTACAATGAGCAGTTCTTC.

The V gene is TRBV9, the J gene TRBJ2-2; 8 bases map to TRBD1. V trimming: 3 bases; J trimming: 3 bases; junction bases outside the gene matches: 4. This CDR3 has 15 amino acids. Germline CDR1 and CDR2: SGDLS and YYNGEE. CDR3 residues: CASSAGGAYTGELFF. CDR3 in DNA: TGTGCCAGCAGCGCAGGGGGCGCTTACACCGGGGAGCTGTTTTTT.

The rearrangement links TRBV11-3 to TRBJ2-1, with D perhaps TRBD2 (6 bases). Looked up from germline, CDR1 is SGHNT and CDR2 is YENEEA. The CDR3 is made up of 15 amino acids. Trimming pared 3 bases from V and 2 bases from J, leaving 11 bases between. The CDR3 DNA reads TGTGCCAGCAGCTTTGGGAGGACCCCCTACAATGAGCAGTTCTTC. As protein: CASSFGRTPYNEQFF. The entire variable domain, with the rest obtained from reference TRBV11-3 and TRBJ2-1, is as follows: EAGVVQSPRYKIIEKKQPVAFWCNPISGHNTLYWYLQNLGQGPELLIRYENEEAVDDSQLPKDRFSAERLKGVDSTLKIQPAELGDSAVYLCASSFGRTPYNEQFFGPGTRLTVL.

J is TRBJ2-1 and V is TRBV19; tentative D call: TRBD2 (5 bases). CDR3 length: 12 residues. Trimming pared 4 bases from V and 6 bases from J, leaving 7 bases between. The germline V gene encodes CDR1 LNHDA and CDR2 SQIVND (reference sequence). CDR3 region: CASSSGGNEQFF. DNA of the CDR3: TGTGCCAGTAGTAGCGGAGGCAATGAGCAGTTCTTC.

This clone came up a few times. The chain is built from TRBV18 and TRBJ2-3, with 7 bases matching TRBD1. J lost 4 bases, V lost 5 bases, and 3 bases had no gene match. The CDR3 runs to 13 residues. Germline-derived CDR1 and CDR2 are KGHSH and LQKENI. This CDR3 is CASSDRVPDTQYF. CDR3 DNA: TGTGCCAGCTCAGACAGGGTGCCAGATACGCAGTATTTT.

The chain is built from TRBV7-3 and TRBJ2-6; 10 nucleotides line up with TRBD1. This CDR3 is built from 19 residues. Germline CDR1 is SGHTA and CDR2 is FQGTGA. J gave up 0 bases and V 5 bases, and 10 bases lay outside the gene matches. The CDR3 loop is CASSERGQGRLSGANVLTF. The CDR3 nucleotides are TGTGCCAGCAGCGAAAGGGGACAGGGGCGACTCTCTGGGGCCAACGTCCTGACTTTC. Full variable domain (outside the CDR3, taken from reference TRBV7-3 and TRBJ2-6): GAGVSQTPSNKVTEKGKYVELRCDPISGHTALYWYRQSLGQGPEFLIYFQGTGAADDSGLPNDRFFAVRPEGSVSTLKIQRTERGDSAVYLCASSERGQGRLSGANVLTFGAGSRLTVL.

J is TRBJ1-5 and V is TRBV19; TRBD1 matches at 7 bases. This CDR3 region has 13 residues. The ends lost 6 bases at V and 5 bases at J; junction bases unmatched: 4. Germline CDR1 is LNHDA and CDR2 is SQIVND (reference sequence). This CDR3 is CASSQGGDQPQHF. CDR3 nucleotide sequence: TGTGCCAGTAGCCAGGGGGGTGATCAGCCCCAGCATTTT. Looking up the rest from reference TRBV19 and TRBJ1-5 gives the full variable domain: DGGITQSPKYLFRKEGQNVTLSCEQNLNHDAMYWYRQDPGQGLRLIYYSQIVNDFQKGDIAEGYSVSREKKESFPLTVTSAQKNPTAFYLCASSQGGDQPQHFGDGTRLSIL.

About this clone: Relative to the germline gene, one junction end is altered; a read error may explain this. V usage is TRBV10-3 and J usage is TRBJ1-2; D possibly corresponds to TRBD1 (6 bases). CDR1 and CDR2 from the germline V gene are ENHRY and SYGVKD. CDR3 size: 14 residues. For the CDR3, the DNA is TGTGCCATCAGTAAAGGACAGTCTAATTATGGCTACACCTTC. This codes for CAISKGQSNYGYTF.

The chain uses TRBV14 and TRBJ1-2; 11 positions match TRBD1. There are 15 residues in the CDR3. Germline CDR1 is SGHDN and CDR2 is FVKESK. V was pared by 6 bases and J by 7 bases, with 10 bases of the junction left unmatched. The CDR3 DNA is TGTGCCAGCAGTACTCAAGGGACAGGGGGATCTGGCTACACCTTC. Residues: CASSTQGTGGSGYTF.

The chain employs TRBV11-1 and TRBJ2-1; D is unresolved. V was clipped by 3 bases and J by 7 bases, with 7 bases between them. Germline CDR1 and CDR2: SGHAT and FQDESV (reference sequence). The length of the CDR3 is 12 residues. CDR3 loop: CASSFLGNEQFF. The CDR3 DNA reads TGTGCCAGCAGCTTCCTAGGAAATGAGCAGTTCTTC.

This chain joins TRBV7-9 and TRBJ2-7, with TRBD2 matching 13 bases. Germline CDR1 reads SEHNR; CDR2 reads FQNEAQ (reference sequence). V trimming: 5 bases; J trimming: 6 bases; junction bases outside the gene matches: 7. The CDR3 has 15 residues. CDR3 sequence: CASSAGLAGVSEQYF. The CDR3 DNA sequence: TGTGCCAGCAGCGCCGGACTAGCGGGAGTGTCCGAGCAGTACTTC. The whole variable domain, remainder taken from reference TRBV7-9 and TRBJ2-7, is DTGVSQNPRHKITKRGQNVTFRCDPISEHNRLYWYRQTLGQGPEFLTYFQNEAQLEKSRLLSDRFSAERPKGSFSTLEIQRTEQGDSAMYLCASSAGLAGVSEQYFGPGTRLTVT.

The V gene is TRBV11-2, the J gene TRBJ2-1; TRBD2 aligns across 7 bases. Germline-derived CDR1 and CDR2 are SGHAT and FQNNGV. Unmatched junction bases numbered 11, after V lost 4 bases and J lost 5 bases. CDR3 length: 16 amino acids. The CDR3 nucleotides are TGTGCCAGCAGCTATCGGCGGGAGATGACGAACAATGAGCAGTTCTTC. It translates to CASSYRREMTNNEQFF.

The chain has TRBV6-5 and TRBJ2-7; TRBD2 aligns across 7 bases. This CDR3 contains 14 residues. Germline CDR1 MNHEY, CDR2 SVGAGI. J was trimmed by 6 bases and V by 5 bases; bases with no gene match: 10. CDR3 sequence: CASSGRDYPPEQYF. The CDR3 nucleotides read TGTGCCAGCAGTGGGCGGGACTACCCTCCCGAGCAGTACTTC.

J is TRBJ2-7 and V is TRBV27; 9 nucleotides line up with TRBD2. Germline V gene sequence: CDR1 MNHEY, CDR2 SMNVEV (reference sequence). The V and J ends lost 2 bases and 7 bases, in that order; junction bases with no gene match: 3. The CDR3 sequence is 13 residues long. The CDR3 protein is CASSLGGLAEQYF. The CDR3 nucleotides read TGTGCCAGCAGTTTAGGGGGACTAGCAGAGCAGTACTTC.

This clone has a single count. This chain uses TRBV13 with TRBJ1-1, with 9 bases that match TRBD1. The CDR3 length is 12 residues. Losses at the gene ends were 5 bases for V and 10 bases for J; bases not matched to a gene: 5. Germline values: CDR1 PRHDT, CDR2 FYEKMQ (reference sequence). CDR3 sequence reads: CASSRDRVRAFF. CDR3 nucleotides: TGTGCCAGCAGCCGGGACAGGGTTAGAGCTTTCTTT.

In regard to this clone: The germline gene is not matched at one end of the junction; a read error may be the cause. V is TRBV4-2 and J is TRBJ1-2; 7 nucleotides align to TRBD1. The CDR3 is 16 residues long. In germline, CDR1 is LGHNA, CDR2 YNFKEQ. CDR3 nucleotide sequence: TGTGCCGGCAGCCACATCAACAGACAGGGATCCTATGGCTACACCTTC. This encodes CAGSHINRQGSYGYTF.

V and J are TRBV2 and TRBJ2-5, with D perhaps matching TRBD1 (7 bases). The CDR3 runs 15 residues. V shed 5 bases and J shed 5 bases, with 18 bases lying between them. Looked up from germline, CDR1 is SNHLY and CDR2 is FYNNEI. The CDR3 region is CASSSNDRAGETQYF. The CDR3 nucleotides are TGTGCCAGCAGTAGCAACGACAGGGCGGGGGAGACCCAGTACTTC.

This chain links TRBV5-4 with TRBJ2-6; 9 bases fit TRBD1. The CDR3 spans 19 residues. With V trimmed by 4 bases and J by 2 bases, 13 bases remained unmatched. Germline CDR1 reads SGHNT; CDR2 reads YYREEE (reference sequence). The CDR3 sequence is CASSLNPGQGGPGANVLTF. The CDR3 DNA reads as TGTGCCAGCAGCCTTAACCCGGGACAGGGAGGCCCTGGGGCCAACGTCCTGACTTTC.

There are a few counts of this clone. The V and J genes are TRBV4-1 and TRBJ2-5; the match to TRBD1 covers 7 bases. V lost 2 bases, J lost 5 bases, and 11 bases stayed unmatched. CDR1 is MGHRA, CDR2 YSYEKL, per germline. The length of the CDR3 is 16 residues. The CDR3 DNA reads TGCGCCAGCAGCCAAAACATCGGGACAGCCGGGGAGACCCAGTACTTC. Protein sequence: CASSQNIGTAGETQYF.

The chain's CDR3 is CASSFRRGGRALEQYF. The CDR3 DNA reads TGCGCCAGCAGCTTCCGACGGGGCGGGAGGGCCCTCGAGCAGTACTTC. The chain has TRBV5-1 and TRBJ2-7, with 9 bases that match TRBD2. The V segment lost 2 bases and the J segment 6 bases; nucleotides outside the gene matches: 12. Germline-derived CDR1 and CDR2 are SGHRS and YFSETQ. The CDR3 has 16 amino acids.